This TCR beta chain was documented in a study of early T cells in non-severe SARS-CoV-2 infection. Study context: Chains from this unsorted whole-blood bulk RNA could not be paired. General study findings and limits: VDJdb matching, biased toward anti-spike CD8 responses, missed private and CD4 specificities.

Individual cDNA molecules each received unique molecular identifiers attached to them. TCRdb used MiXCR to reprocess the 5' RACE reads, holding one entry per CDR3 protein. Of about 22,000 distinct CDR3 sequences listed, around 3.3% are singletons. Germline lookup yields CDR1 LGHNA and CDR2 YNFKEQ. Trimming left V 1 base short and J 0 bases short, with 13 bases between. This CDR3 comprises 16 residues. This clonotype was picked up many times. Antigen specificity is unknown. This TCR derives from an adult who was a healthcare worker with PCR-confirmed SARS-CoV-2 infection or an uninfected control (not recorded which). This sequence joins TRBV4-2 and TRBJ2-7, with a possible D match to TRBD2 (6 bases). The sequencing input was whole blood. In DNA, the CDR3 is TGTGCCAGCAGCCAAGCCCGGGAGATGACCTCCTACGAGCAGTACTTC. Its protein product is CASSQAREMTSYEQYF.